These T cell receptor beta chains were read from a single sample in a study of shared clonotypes between healthy human individuals. Sequencing used immunoSEQ multiplex PCR; TCRdb keeps in-frame clones, though not all of them. The table lists some 2,000,000 clones, roughly 94% of them singletons. Sequenced input: naive CD8+ T cells sorted from blood. The receptors were sampled from a man between 18 and 35 years old in good health. Both conserved end residues are part of each CDR3. D genes are given only for firm matches. The size of a clone is reported for some rows only, either as once, few or many, or as a class for expanded clones.

clone size,D gene,V gene,J gene,CDR3 protein,CDR3 DNA
once,-,TRBV5-6,TRBJ2-7,CASSLLRLGTGGFEQYF,TGTGCCAGCAGCTTGCTTCGACTTGGGACGGGTGGATTCGAGCAGTACTTC
-,-,TRBV27,TRBJ2-2,CASSPVTGNTGELFF,TGTGCCAGCAGTCCAGTAACAGGGAACACCGGGGAGCTGTTTTTT
-,TRBD1,TRBV13,TRBJ2-5,CASSGGPGQNQETQYF,TGTGCCAGCAGCGGGGGCCCGGGACAGAACCAAGAGACCCAGTACTTC
-,TRBD2,TRBV14,TRBJ2-5,CASSPGTSSAETQYF,TGTGCCAGCAGCCCGGGGACTAGCTCGGCCGAGACCCAGTACTTC
-,-,TRBV19,TRBJ2-7,CASSIDREGAGEQYF,TGTGCCAGTAGTATAGATCGGGAGGGGGCTGGAGAGCAGTACTTC
-,-,TRBV7-9,TRBJ2-7,CASSADGRPEQYF,TGTGCCAGCAGCGCCGACGGCCGTCCCGAGCAGTACTTC
-,-,TRBV7-6,TRBJ2-7,CASSLGSGTYEQYF,TGTGCCAGCAGCTTAGGTTCAGGCACGTACGAGCAGTACTTC
-,TRBD2,TRBV7-6,TRBJ2-1,CASSEGLAGGIEQFF,TGTGCCAGCAGCGAGGGACTAGCGGGGGGAATTGAGCAGTTCTTC
-,-,TRBV6-5,TRBJ1-6,CASSYGRSTNSPLHF,TGTGCCAGCAGTTACGGGCGGAGTACTAATTCACCCCTCCACTTT
-,-,TRBV27,TRBJ1-2,CASSPDGNYGYTF,TGTGCCAGCAGTCCCGACGGGAACTATGGCTACACCTTC
once,-,TRBV27,TRBJ2-3,CASSSLHAERTDTQYF,TGTGCCAGCAGTTCACTTCATGCGGAGAGGACAGATACGCAGTATTTT
-,-,TRBV7-8,TRBJ2-2,CASSSRAGLTGELFF,TGTGCCAGCAGCTCAAGGGCAGGACTCACCGGGGAGCTGTTTTTT
-,-,TRBV27,TRBJ1-1,CASSLGTPNTEAFF,TGTGCCAGCAGTTTAGGGACGCCGAACACTGAAGCTTTCTTT
-,TRBD1,TRBV5-6,TRBJ1-2,CASSLVGTGESGYGYTF,TGTGCCAGCAGCTTGGTCGGGACAGGGGAGAGCGGCTATGGCTACACCTTC
-,TRBD2,TRBV4-3,TRBJ2-1,CASSQDPLAEYNEQFF,TGCGCCAGCAGCCAAGATCCACTAGCGGAATACAATGAGCAGTTCTTC